The rows below give T cell receptor beta chains drawn from one sample of a study of blood T cell repertoires in COVID-19. TCRdb's copy holds only in-frame clones and misses some; the assay was immunoSEQ multiplex PCR. This sample yields over 120,000 clones, of which roughly 84% are seen a single time; approximately 5% belongs to the top ten. The sequenced sample consisted of peripheral blood. All receptors come from a human donor in a cohort sampled during active COVID-19. Each CDR3 is given with its conserved first and last residue. Each record gives: clone size, V gene, CDR3 length, J gene, D gene, CDR3 protein, CDR3 DNA. The D gene is left open where the match is weak. Clone size, where shown, is once, few, many, or a class for clones that have expanded.

>.|TRBV5-4|17|TRBJ2-2|TRBD2
CASSLAPSGARTGELFF
TGTGCCAGCAGCTTGGCGCCTAGCGGAGCCCGCACCGGGGAGCTGTTTTTT
>.|TRBV29-1|16|TRBJ1-2|TRBD1
CSVVGDRDSPNYGYTF
TGCAGCGTTGTCGGGGACAGGGACTCCCCTAACTATGGCTACACCTTC
>.|TRBV30|15|TRBJ1-3|.
CAWNSRREPGNTIYF
TGTGCCTGGAACTCCCGAAGAGAACCTGGAAACACCATATATTTT
>once|TRBV7-9|14|TRBJ2-5|TRBD2
CASSRGLARETQYF
TGTGCCAGCAGCCGAGGACTAGCGAGGGAGACCCAGTACTTC
>once|TRBV28|14|TRBJ1-4|.
CASRATGGNEKLFF
TGTGCCAGCAGGGCGACCGGGGGTAATGAAAAACTGTTTTTT
>.|TRBV28|11|TRBJ2-1|TRBD2
CASSHSGRAFF
TGTGCCAGCAGTCATAGCGGGAGGGCGTTCTTC
>.|TRBV19|16|TRBJ2-1|TRBD2
CASSQVAGGLRYEQFF
TGTGCCAGTAGCCAGGTAGCGGGAGGGCTCAGGTATGAGCAGTTCTTC
>.|TRBV9|16|TRBJ1-3|TRBD1
CASSVSTGSSGNTIYF
TGTGCCAGCAGCGTATCGACAGGGAGCTCTGGAAACACCATATATTTT
>.|TRBV19|16|TRBJ2-1|.
CASSTFKKQGYNEQFF
TGTGCCAGTAGTACCTTCAAAAAGCAGGGATACAATGAGCAGTTCTTC
>.|TRBV5-6|14|TRBJ1-5|.
CASSFGERNQPQHF
TGTGCCAGCAGCTTTGGAGAGCGCAATCAGCCCCAGCATTTT